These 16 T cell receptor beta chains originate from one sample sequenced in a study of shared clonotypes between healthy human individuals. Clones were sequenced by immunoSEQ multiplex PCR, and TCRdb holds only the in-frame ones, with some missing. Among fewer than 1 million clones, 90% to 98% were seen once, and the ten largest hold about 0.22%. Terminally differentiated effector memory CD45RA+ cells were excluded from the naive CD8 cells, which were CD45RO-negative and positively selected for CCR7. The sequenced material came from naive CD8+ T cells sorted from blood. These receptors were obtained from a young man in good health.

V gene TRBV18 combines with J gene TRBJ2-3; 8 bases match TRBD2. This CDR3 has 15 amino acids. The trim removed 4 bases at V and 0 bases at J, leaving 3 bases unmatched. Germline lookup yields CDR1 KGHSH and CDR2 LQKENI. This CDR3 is CASSRTSFSTDTQYF. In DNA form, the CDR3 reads TGTGCCAGCTCACGGACTAGCTTTAGCACAGATACGCAGTATTTT.

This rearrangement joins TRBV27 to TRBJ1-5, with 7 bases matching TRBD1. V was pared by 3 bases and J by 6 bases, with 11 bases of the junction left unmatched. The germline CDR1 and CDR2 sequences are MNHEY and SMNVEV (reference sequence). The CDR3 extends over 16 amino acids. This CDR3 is CASSFLTGLGSQPQHF. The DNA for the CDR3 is TGTGCCAGCAGTTTTCTGACAGGGTTGGGGAGTCAGCCCCAGCATTTT.

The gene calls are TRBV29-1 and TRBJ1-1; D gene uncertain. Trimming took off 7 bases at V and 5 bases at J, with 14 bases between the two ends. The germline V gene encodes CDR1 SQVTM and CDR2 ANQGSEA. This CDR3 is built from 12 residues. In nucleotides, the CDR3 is TGCAGCGGAGTAACAGTAAAAACTGAAGCTTTCTTT. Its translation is CSGVTVKTEAFF. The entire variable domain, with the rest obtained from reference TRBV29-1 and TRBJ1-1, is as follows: SAVISQKPSRDICQRGTSLTIQCQVDSQVTMMFWYRQQPGQSLTLIATANQGSEATYESGFVIDKFPISRPNLTFSTLTVSNMSPEDSSIYLCSGVTVKTEAFFGQGTRLTVV.

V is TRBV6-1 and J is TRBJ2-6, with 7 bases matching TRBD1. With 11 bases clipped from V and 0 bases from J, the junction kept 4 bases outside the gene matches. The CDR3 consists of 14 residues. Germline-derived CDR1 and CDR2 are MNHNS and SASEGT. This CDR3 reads CAVQGNSGANVLTF. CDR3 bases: TGTGCCGTACAGGGGAACTCTGGGGCCAACGTCCTGACTTTC.

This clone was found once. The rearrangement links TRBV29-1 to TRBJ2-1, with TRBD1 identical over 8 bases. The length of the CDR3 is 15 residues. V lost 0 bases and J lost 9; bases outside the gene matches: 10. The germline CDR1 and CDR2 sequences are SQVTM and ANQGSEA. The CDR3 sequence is CSVEDRDRGGVEQFF. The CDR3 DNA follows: TGCAGCGTTGAAGATCGTGACAGGGGAGGTGTTGAGCAGTTCTTC.

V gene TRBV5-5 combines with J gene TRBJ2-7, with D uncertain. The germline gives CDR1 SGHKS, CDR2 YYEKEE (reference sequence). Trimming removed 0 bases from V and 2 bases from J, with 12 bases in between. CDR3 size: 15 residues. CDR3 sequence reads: CASSLGYETPYEQYF. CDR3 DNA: TGTGCCAGCAGCTTGGGGTACGAGACCCCCTACGAGCAGTACTTC.

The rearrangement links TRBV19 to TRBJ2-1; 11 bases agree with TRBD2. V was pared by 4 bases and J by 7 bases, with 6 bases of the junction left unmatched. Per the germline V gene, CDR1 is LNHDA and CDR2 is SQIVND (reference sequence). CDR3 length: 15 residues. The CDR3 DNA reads TGTGCCAGTAGTAGCCCGGGACTAGCGGTAAATGAGCAGTTCTTC. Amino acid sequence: CASSSPGLAVNEQFF.

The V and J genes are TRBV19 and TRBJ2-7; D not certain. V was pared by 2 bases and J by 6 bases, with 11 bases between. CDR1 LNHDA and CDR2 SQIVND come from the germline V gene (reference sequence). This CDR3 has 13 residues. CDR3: CASSIHPSGEQYF. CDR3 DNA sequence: TGTGCCAGTAGTATACACCCCTCGGGCGAGCAGTACTTC.

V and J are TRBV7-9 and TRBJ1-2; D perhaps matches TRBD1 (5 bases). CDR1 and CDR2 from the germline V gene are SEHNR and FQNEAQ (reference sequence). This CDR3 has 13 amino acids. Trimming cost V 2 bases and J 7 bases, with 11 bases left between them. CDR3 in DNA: TGTGCCAGCAGCTTACTGAAAGGGGCTGGCTACACCTTC. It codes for CASSLLKGAGYTF.

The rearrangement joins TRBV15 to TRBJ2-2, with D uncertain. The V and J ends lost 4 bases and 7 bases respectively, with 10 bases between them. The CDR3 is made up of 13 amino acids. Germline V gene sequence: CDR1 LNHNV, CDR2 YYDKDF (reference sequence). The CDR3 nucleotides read TGTGCCACCAGCATGTTGGGCGGCGGGGAGCTGTTTTTT. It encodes CATSMLGGGELFF.

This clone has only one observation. The CDR3 protein is CASSFRGGRGLHEQYF. In DNA form, the CDR3 reads TGTGCCAGCAGCTTTAGAGGCGGCAGGGGGCTACACGAGCAGTACTTC. The chain recombines TRBV7-2 with TRBJ2-7, with TRBD1 matching 8 bases. J lost 5 bases, V lost 3 bases, and 12 bases had no gene match. From germline, CDR1 is SGHTA and CDR2 FQGNSA. CDR3 length equals 16 residues.

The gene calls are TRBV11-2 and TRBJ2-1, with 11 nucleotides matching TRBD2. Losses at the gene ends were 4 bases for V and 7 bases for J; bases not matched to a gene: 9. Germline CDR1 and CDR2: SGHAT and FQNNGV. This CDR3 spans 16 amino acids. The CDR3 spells CASSSELAGVDNEQFF. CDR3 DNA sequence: TGTGCCAGCAGCTCAGAACTAGCGGGAGTCGATAATGAGCAGTTCTTC.

The CDR3 here is CASSQDTGAYSYEQYF. CDR3 DNA: TGCGCCAGCAGCCAAGATACAGGCGCGTACTCCTACGAGCAGTACTTC. The chain recombines TRBV4-3 with TRBJ2-7; TRBD1 is a possible D gene (5 bases). The CDR3 runs to 16 residues. V gave up 0 bases and J gave up 0 bases, with 12 bases separating them. Germline loops: CDR1 LGHNA, CDR2 YSLEER.

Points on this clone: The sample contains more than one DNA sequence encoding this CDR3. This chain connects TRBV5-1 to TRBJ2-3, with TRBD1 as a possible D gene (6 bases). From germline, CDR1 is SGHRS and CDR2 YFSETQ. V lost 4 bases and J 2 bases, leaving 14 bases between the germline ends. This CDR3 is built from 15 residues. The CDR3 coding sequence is TGCGCCAGCAGCGCACGGACAGACTACACAGATACGCAGTATTTT. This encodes CASSARTDYTDTQYF.

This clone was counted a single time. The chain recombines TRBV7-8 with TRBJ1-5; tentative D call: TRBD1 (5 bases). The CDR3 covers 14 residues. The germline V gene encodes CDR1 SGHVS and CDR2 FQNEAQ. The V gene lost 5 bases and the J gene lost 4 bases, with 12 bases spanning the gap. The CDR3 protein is CASSQGRENQPQHF. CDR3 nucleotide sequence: TGTGCCAGCAGCCAGGGACGGGAAAATCAGCCCCAGCATTTT.

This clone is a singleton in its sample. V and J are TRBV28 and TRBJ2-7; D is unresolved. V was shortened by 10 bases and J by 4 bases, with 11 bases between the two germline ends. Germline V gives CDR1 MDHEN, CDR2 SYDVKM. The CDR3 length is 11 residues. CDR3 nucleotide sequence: TGTGCCACCCAAGCTAGTTACGAGCAGTACTTC. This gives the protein CATQASYEQYF.